This T cell receptor (beta chain) was sequenced during a study of blood T cell repertoires in COVID-19. For the study at large: Donors in the United States, Italy and Spain gave samples during acute or convalescent COVID-19. PBMCs, B-cell-depleted T cells, or T cells were the source of the cDNA or gDNA that made up the material.

Original analysis: Amplification with reference gene primers provided the estimates of nucleated cell counts. Using immunoSEQ multiplex PCR, the repertoire was profiled, and TCRdb retains in-frame clones only, with some absent. The V and J calls and clone size come from that table; D and trimming were worked out from the DNA. The table records over 300,000 clones, around 89% of them present only once. Unmatched junction bases numbered 9, after V lost 8 bases and J lost 1 base. The CDR3 runs 14 residues. From germline, CDR1 is GTSNPN and CDR2 SVGIG (reference sequence). The TCR was taken from a man younger than 35 with active or convalescent COVID-19. The chain carries TRBV30 and TRBJ1-1, with TRBD1 matching 8 bases. Sample: peripheral blood. This CDR3 reads CAGPGTGENTEAFF. CDR3 nucleotides: TGTGCCGGCCCTGGGACAGGAGAGAACACTGAAGCTTTCTTT. The complete variable domain, with remaining parts taken from reference TRBV30 and TRBJ1-1, reads SQTIHQWPATLVQPVGSPLSLECTVEGTSNPNLYWYRQAAGRGLQLLFYSVGIGQISSEVPQNLSASRPQDRQFILSSKKLLLSDSGFYLCAGPGTGENTEAFFGQGTRLTVV.